These 12 T cell receptor beta chains originate from one sample sequenced in a study of post-analysis software for immune sequencing data. Study outcomes and limitations: Four or five TRBV segments were significantly more frequent in patients than in controls. TRBV5-6, TRBV5-1 and TRBV20-1 were among these segments.

Unique-molecular-identifier-tagged TCR beta cDNA libraries were used. MiXCR, run by TCRdb on the PCR reads, gives a single entry per CDR3 protein. Of 650,000 to 900,000 distinct CDR3 sequences listed, more than 45% were seen once; the top ten hold over 4.5%. These receptors' antigens are unknown. Sequenced material: blood. The receptors come from a girl aged 5-17 years with multiple sclerosis.

V and J are TRBV21-1 and TRBJ1-1; the D call TRBD1 from the table was never checked on the DNA. TRBV21-1 is given as a pseudogene. This CDR3 has 15 residues. The chain's CDR3 is CASSSRAAAPFEAFF. The CDR3 region has the DNA TGTGCCAGCAGCAGCCGGGCCGCGGCCCCTTTTGAAGCTTTCTTT.

This chain uses TRBV29-1 with TRBJ2-5, with TRBD1 identical over 10 bases. The end of the DNA aligns better with TRBJ2-7, so the J call may be wrong. Germline V gives CDR1 SQVTM, CDR2 ANQGSEA. This CDR3 spans 15 amino acids. CDR3 loop: CSVERAGTGAGEQYF. The CDR3 DNA follows: TGCAGCGTTGAAAGGGCCGGGACAGGGGCTGGCGAGCAGTACTTC.

V is TRBV25-1 and J is TRBJ1-2, with D unclear. The germline V gene encodes CDR1 MGHDK and CDR2 SYGVNS. V shed 4 bases and J shed 2 bases, with 8 bases lying between them. The CDR3 sequence is 13 residues long. The CDR3 DNA sequence: TGTGCCAGCAGTGCGTCGGGAAACTATGGCTACACCTTC. Translation: CASSASGNYGYTF.

The chain recombines TRBV20-1 with TRBJ1-1, with D possibly TRBD1 on 5 matching bases. Trimming shortened V by 3 bases and J by 10 bases, and 21 bases separated the two germline ends. Germline V gene data show CDR1 as DFQATT and CDR2 as SNEGSKA (reference sequence). The CDR3 runs 14 residues. The CDR3 DNA sequence: TGCAGTGCTAGCCTCAGGGAGAGGGGCGCGGGAGCTTTCTTT. Translation: CSASLRERGAGAFF.

This clonotype was picked up a small number of times. The rearrangement joins TRBV6-6 to TRBJ2-7; D gene uncertain. CDR1 is MNHNY, CDR2 SVGAGI, per germline (reference sequence). This CDR3 region has 13 residues. Trimming left V 2 bases short and J 3 bases short, with 8 bases between. This CDR3 reads CASSYIGYYEQYF. The CDR3 DNA reads as TGTGCCAGCAGTTACATTGGGTACTACGAGCAGTACTTC.

The rearrangement links TRBV12-3 or TRBV12-4 to TRBJ2-1; weak D call: TRBD1 (5 bases). With 7 bases removed from V and 7 bases from J, the gap between germline ends came to 14 bases. The CDR3 sequence is 13 residues long. CDR3 sequence reads: CASTTRTPNEQFF. CDR3 DNA: TGTGCCAGCACTACAAGGACACCTAATGAGCAGTTCTTC.

The chain joins TRBV6-6 to TRBJ2-1; weak D call: TRBD2 (6 bases). The CDR3 is 15 amino acids. CDR1 and CDR2 from the germline V gene are MNHNY and SVGAGI (reference sequence). Trimming stripped 2 bases from V and 9 bases from J, with 17 bases between. CDR3 in amino acids: CASSYAAGPRGEQFF. The CDR3 region has the DNA TGTGCCAGCAGTTACGCTGCGGGACCGCGGGGTGAGCAGTTCTTC.

The chain couples TRBV14 to TRBJ2-7, with D perhaps matching TRBD2 (5 bases). V was clipped by 3 bases and J by 2 bases, with 11 bases between them. The CDR3 runs to 14 residues. Germline V lookup: CDR1 SGHDN, CDR2 FVKESK. CDR3: CASSQPGKPYEQYF. CDR3 nucleotides: TGTGCCAGCAGCCAGCCCGGGAAACCCTACGAGCAGTACTTC.

J is TRBJ2-6 and V is TRBV7-2; 9 positions agree with TRBD1. Trimming cost V 4 bases and J 4 bases; bases outside gene matches: 5. From germline, CDR1 is SGHTA and CDR2 FQGNSA. The CDR3 is 16 amino acids. The CDR3 region is CASSYKQGAGANVLTF. CDR3 in DNA: TGTGCCAGCAGCTATAAACAGGGGGCAGGGGCCAACGTCCTGACTTTC.

This chain joins TRBV20-1 and TRBJ2-3, with D perhaps TRBD2 (6 bases). This CDR3 is built from 14 residues. The V gene lost 4 bases and the J gene lost 2 bases, with 13 bases spanning the gap. Germline V gene lookup returns CDR1 DFQATT and CDR2 SNEGSKA (reference sequence). The CDR3 reads CSATSLAYTDTQYF. DNA of the CDR3: TGCAGTGCTACTTCACTAGCTTACACAGATACGCAGTATTTT.

V gene TRBV4-1 combines with J gene TRBJ2-3; the match to TRBD2 covers 12 bases. Trimming removed 4 bases from V and 2 bases from J; junction bases left unmatched: 7. Per the germline V gene, CDR1 is MGHRA and CDR2 is YSYEKL. The CDR3 consists of 17 residues. The CDR3 sequence: CASSPGLAGLYTDTQYF. In DNA, the CDR3 is TGCGCCAGCAGCCCGGGACTAGCGGGTCTTTACACAGATACGCAGTATTTT.

The chain is built from TRBV7-2 and TRBJ2-3; D remains ambiguous. Per the germline V gene, CDR1 is SGHTA and CDR2 is FQGNSA. The CDR3 loop spans 13 amino acids. V lost 3 bases and J lost 5, with 9 bases in between. CDR3 protein: CASSFLARDTQYF. The CDR3 DNA reads TGTGCCAGCAGCTTTCTGGCGAGAGATACGCAGTATTTT. Looking up the rest from reference TRBV7-2 and TRBJ2-3 gives the full variable domain: GAGVSQSPSNKVTEKGKDVELRCDPISGHTALYWYRQSLGQGLEFLIYFQGNSAPDKSGLPSDRFSAERTGGSVSTLTIQRTQQEDSAVYLCASSFLARDTQYFGPGTRLTVL.